This TCR beta chain was sequenced during a study of shared T cell receptors in the human thymus. Measured with immunoSEQ multiplex PCR; TCRdb has only the in-frame clones, and not every one. The data hold under 850,000 clones, with 88% observed a single time. Germline V gives CDR1 LGHNA, CDR2 YNFKEQ. V was pared by 1 base and J by 0 bases, with 22 bases between. CDR3 length equals 19 residues. The same data also went into a second study, on human thymus T cells.

The source of this sequence is a boy younger than two with a congenital heart defect. V gene TRBV4-2 combines with J gene TRBJ2-7; weak D call: TRBD2 (5 bases). The sample taken for sequencing was thymocytes. The CDR3 nucleotides are TGTGCCAGCAGCCAAGGGGCACCCCAAGAGCAGGAGGCCTCCTACGAGCAGTACTTC. Protein: CASSQGAPQEQEASYEQYF.